This paragraph covers one T cell receptor beta chain sequence. The data were obtained in a study of chemoradiotherapy in HPV16-positive cancers. The CDR3 covers 11 residues. The V and J ends lost 8 bases and 3 bases respectively, with 5 bases between them. The germline V gene has CDR1 MNHEY and CDR2 SVGAGI. TCRdb's table, derived via immunoSEQ multiplex PCR, lists solely in-frame clones and lacks some. The table records fewer than 20,000 clones, roughly 73% of them present only once. The chain recombines TRBV6-5 with TRBJ2-1; D is ambiguous. This receptor was obtained from a human donor with HPV-associated anogenital cancer. This sample was obtained from a patient who underwent chemoradiotherapy. CDR3 sequence (DNA): TGTGCCAGCGCCCACTACAATGAGCAGTTCTTC. This encodes CASAHYNEQFF.